The next 30 T cell receptor beta chains were all read from a single sample in a study of beta chain features in type 1 diabetes. The study reverse transcribed the entire isolated RNA, so it sequenced expressed TCRB transcripts. Produced via immunoSEQ multiplex PCR; TCRdb's table is partial and in-frame only. Among under 900,000 clones, under 20% were seen once, and the ten largest hold around 0.02%. Sample: naive CD4+ T cells from blood. The receptors stem from a woman aged 18-29 years in good health.

This clone has more than one count but fewer than ten. The chain links TRBV7-2 to TRBJ2-3; 9 nucleotides match TRBD2. Germline-derived CDR1 and CDR2 are SGHTA and FQGNSA. V gave up 5 bases and J gave up 0 bases; unmatched junction bases: 9. This CDR3 comprises 17 residues. The CDR3 DNA reads TGTGCCAGCAGCGCCCCCGGGACTAGCTTAAGCACAGATACGCAGTATTTT. Protein product: CASSAPGTSLSTDTQYF.

The sample holds a few counts of this clone. Other nucleotide sequences from this sample produce the same CDR3. The J gene is TRBJ2-5, the V gene TRBV7-9; 8 nucleotides line up with TRBD1. Unmatched junction bases numbered 4, after V lost 5 bases and J lost 2 bases. The CDR3 runs 14 residues. From germline, CDR1 is SEHNR and CDR2 FQNEAQ (reference sequence). CDR3 in DNA: TGTGCCAGCAGCCGAGGACAGGGACAAGAGACCCAGTACTTC. The encoded protein is CASSRGQGQETQYF. Full variable domain (outside the CDR3, taken from reference TRBV7-9 and TRBJ2-5): DTGVSQNPRHKITKRGQNVTFRCDPISEHNRLYWYRQTLGQGPEFLTYFQNEAQLEKSRLLSDRFSAERPKGSFSTLEIQRTEQGDSAMYLCASSRGQGQETQYFGPGTRLLVL.

CDR3 in amino acids: CASSQNTQGAGANVLTF. The CDR3 nucleotides read TGTGCCAGCAGCCAAAACACACAGGGAGCTGGGGCCAACGTCCTGACTTTC. V gene TRBV7-2 combines with J gene TRBJ2-6, with D possibly matching TRBD1 (6 bases). This CDR3 contains 17 residues. Trimming shortened V by 5 bases and J by 2 bases, and 16 bases separated the two germline ends. CDR1 and CDR2 (germline): SGHTA, FQGNSA.

This clone appeared a few times. CDR3 bases: TGTGCCGTGCAACGGGACAGGGTTTCGTATGAGCAGTTCTTC. This codes for CAVQRDRVSYEQFF. The chain employs TRBV2 and TRBJ2-1; TRBD1 aligns across 9 bases. The CDR3 spans 14 residues. The germline V gene encodes CDR1 SNHLY and CDR2 FYNNEI. J gave up 8 bases and V 11 bases, and 13 bases lay outside the gene matches.

This clone was found a few times. CDR3 protein: CASSLYPGGSYNEQFF. CDR3 sequence (DNA): TGTGCCAGCAGTTTATATCCGGGGGGGTCCTACAATGAGCAGTTCTTC. The V and J genes are TRBV28 and TRBJ2-1; 8 bases agree with TRBD2. The germline V gene has CDR1 MDHEN and CDR2 SYDVKM. The CDR3 is 16 residues long. The V segment lost 1 base and the J segment 1 base; nucleotides outside the gene matches: 3. Looking up the rest from reference TRBV28 and TRBJ2-1 gives the full variable domain: DVKVTQSSRYLVKRTGEKVFLECVQDMDHENMFWYRQDPGLGLRLIYFSYDVKMKEKGDIPEGYSVSREKKERFSLILESASTNQTSMYLCASSLYPGGSYNEQFFGPGTRLTVL.

This chain connects TRBV18 to TRBJ1-1; D gene unclear. The CDR3 spans 14 residues. V lost 6 bases and J 11 bases, leaving 22 bases between the germline ends. CDR1 is KGHSH, CDR2 LQKENI, per germline. The CDR3 loop is CASSPGINVVWAFF. The DNA for the CDR3 is TGTGCCAGCTCTCCGGGAATAAACGTTGTGTGGGCTTTCTTT.

The chain carries TRBV29-1 and TRBJ2-3; a possible D gene is TRBD1 (5 bases). CDR1 SQVTM and CDR2 ANQGSEA come from the germline V gene. The CDR3 extends over 14 amino acids. The V end was cut by 5 bases, the J end by 2 bases, with 14 bases between. The CDR3, as DNA: TGCAGCGTTTCAGGGCGCCTGTCCACAGATACGCAGTATTTT. Amino acid sequence: CSVSGRLSTDTQYF.

The table lists this clone with a few counts. The gene calls are TRBV29-1 and TRBJ1-1, with 7 bases lining up with TRBD1. V lost 6 bases and J lost 1; bases outside the gene matches: 2. Germline V gene lookup returns CDR1 SQVTM and CDR2 ANQGSEA. The CDR3 consists of 12 residues. CDR3 nucleotide sequence: TGCAGCGTAAACAGGGGGAACACTGAAGCTTTCTTT. Translating it yields CSVNRGNTEAFF.

This clone occurred a few times. The CDR3 loop is CSVSTSGLIGVGKQYF. The CDR3 nucleotides read TGCAGCGTTTCGACTAGCGGGTTAATAGGGGTTGGAAAGCAGTACTTC. The rearrangement links TRBV29-1 to TRBJ2-5; 10 bases map to TRBD2. CDR3 size: 16 residues. V was clipped by 5 bases and J by 11 bases; unmatched bases: 20. Germline values: CDR1 SQVTM, CDR2 ANQGSEA. Full variable domain (remainder filled in from reference TRBV29-1 and TRBJ2-5): SAVISQKPSRDICQRGTSLTIQCQVDSQVTMMFWYRQQPGQSLTLIATANQGSEATYESGFVIDKFPISRPNLTFSTLTVSNMSPEDSSIYLCSVSTSGLIGVGKQYFGPGTRLLVL.

V usage is TRBV18 and J usage is TRBJ2-7; 7 bases map to TRBD1. The V segment lost 3 bases and the J segment 9 bases; nucleotides outside the gene matches: 8. The CDR3 is 13 residues long. Germline V CDR1 and CDR2: KGHSH, LQKENI. The DNA for the CDR3 is TGTGCCAGCTCACCGGGACAGCCAAATTGGCAGTACTTC. The encoded protein is CASSPGQPNWQYF.

This clone was recorded a few times. The CDR3 DNA follows: TGTGCCAGCAGCCCAGAGCTAGGGACCACAGATACGCAGTATTTT. It is translated as CASSPELGTTDTQYF. V gene TRBV25-1 combines with J gene TRBJ2-3, with D perhaps matching TRBD1 or TRBD2 (5 bases each). Trimming pared 6 bases from V and 2 bases from J, leaving 15 bases between. CDR1 is MGHDK, CDR2 SYGVNS, per germline. This CDR3 region has 15 residues.

The sample holds a few counts of this clone. This rearrangement joins TRBV11-2 to TRBJ2-1; the D gene is possibly TRBD2 (6 bases). Germline CDR1 SGHAT, CDR2 FQNNGV. Trimming took off 1 base at V and 0 bases at J, with 7 bases between the two ends. The CDR3 is made up of 15 amino acids. The chain's CDR3 is CASSLASVSYNEQFF. DNA for the CDR3: TGTGCCAGCAGCTTAGCTAGCGTCTCCTACAATGAGCAGTTCTTC.

The genes are TRBV5-5 and TRBJ2-1; TRBD2 aligns across 8 bases. Germline loops: CDR1 SGHKS, CDR2 YYEKEE (reference sequence). The length of the CDR3 is 16 residues. Trimming removed 3 bases from V and 1 base from J; junction bases left unmatched: 6. The CDR3 sequence: CASSSAGEPSYNEQFF. The CDR3 bases are TGTGCCAGCAGCTCAGCGGGAGAACCGTCCTACAATGAGCAGTTCTTC.

This clone was picked up one time. One base away lies a much larger clone, so this may be a sequencing read error. The rearrangement links TRBV5-6 to TRBJ1-1; no clear D gene. The germline V and J ends were trimmed by 0 bases and 5 bases, with 5 bases remaining between them. Germline V gene lookup returns CDR1 SGHDT and CDR2 YYEEEE. This CDR3 is 12 amino acids long. CDR3 protein: CASSLGKTEAFF. In DNA, the CDR3 is TGTGCCAGCAGCTTGGGGAAGACTGAAGCTTTCTTT. Complete variable domain (other parts from reference TRBV5-6 and TRBJ1-1): DAGVTQSPTHLIKTRGQQVTLRCSPKSGHDTVSWYQQALGQGPQFIFQYYEEEERQRGNFPDRFSGHQFPNYSSELNVNALLLGDSALYLCASSLGKTEAFFGQGTRLTVV.

The V and J genes are TRBV25-1 and TRBJ2-1; 12 positions agree with TRBD2. V dropped 6 bases and J dropped 6; count of bases not matched to a gene: 0. The CDR3 is 13 amino acids. Germline V gene lookup returns CDR1 MGHDK and CDR2 SYGVNS. The CDR3 loop is CASRLAGGNEQFF. In DNA form, the CDR3 reads TGTGCCAGCAGACTAGCGGGAGGCAATGAGCAGTTCTTC.

In this sample, this clone turned up a few times. The chain recombines TRBV28 with TRBJ2-1, with 7 bases lining up with TRBD2. This CDR3 contains 15 residues. V trimming: 5 bases; J trimming: 3 bases; junction bases outside the gene matches: 7. The germline V gene has CDR1 MDHEN and CDR2 SYDVKM. The CDR3 reads CASSPKRDYYNEQFF. CDR3 nucleotides: TGTGCCAGCAGTCCGAAGCGGGACTACTACAATGAGCAGTTCTTC.

The chain is built from TRBV28 and TRBJ2-7; D not resolved. Looked up from germline, CDR1 is MDHEN and CDR2 is SYDVKM. The CDR3 has 12 amino acids. With 3 bases removed from V and 6 bases from J, the gap between germline ends came to 9 bases. The CDR3 DNA is TGTGCCAGCAGTTTGTCTGACCTCGAGCAGTACTTC. This codes for CASSLSDLEQYF.

The chain couples TRBV7-2 to TRBJ2-1; 7 bases fit TRBD2. V shed 5 bases, J shed 12 bases, and the junction held 7 bases outside the gene matches. CDR1 and CDR2 from the germline V gene are SGHTA and FQGNSA. This CDR3 has 12 amino acids. The chain's CDR3 is CASSRLAALQFF. The CDR3 region has the DNA TGTGCCAGCAGCAGACTAGCCGCCTTGCAGTTCTTC.

This clone turned up a few times. V usage is TRBV9 and J usage is TRBJ2-6; D call uncertain. Germline CDR1 SGDLS, CDR2 YYNGEE. Trimming took off 3 bases at V and 0 bases at J, with 16 bases between the two ends. The CDR3 is 18 amino acids. The CDR3 bases are TGTGCCAGCAGCGATACACCGCCCCAATTCTCTGGGGCCAACGTCCTGACTTTC. Translating it yields CASSDTPPQFSGANVLTF.

The chain combines TRBV5-4 with TRBJ2-4; 7 nucleotides match TRBD1. The CDR3 runs to 16 residues. Trimming took 4 bases from V and 6 from J; bases not matched to a gene: 13. CDR1 and CDR2 from the germline V gene are SGHNT and YYREEE (reference sequence). CDR3 region: CASSRDGTVALNIQYF. DNA for the CDR3: TGTGCCAGCAGCCGGGACGGGACAGTCGCCTTAAACATTCAGTACTTC.

This rearrangement joins TRBV28 to TRBJ2-7; 12 nucleotides agree with TRBD2. The ends lost 3 bases at V and 2 bases at J; junction bases unmatched: 2. CDR1 and CDR2 (germline): MDHEN, SYDVKM. The CDR3 has 15 amino acids. CDR3 loop: CASSFGLAGTYEQYF. The CDR3 bases are TGTGCCAGCAGTTTTGGACTAGCGGGGACCTACGAGCAGTACTTC.

This clone appeared a few times. Other DNA sequences in the same sample also yield this CDR3. The chain recombines TRBV7-9 with TRBJ2-2; D uncertain. Per the germline V gene, CDR1 is SEHNR and CDR2 is FQNEAQ (reference sequence). The CDR3 is 13 residues long. V was shortened by 1 base and J by 4 bases, with 4 bases between the two germline ends. This CDR3 reads CASSLEGTGELFF. The CDR3 nucleotides are TGTGCCAGCAGCTTAGAAGGCACCGGGGAGCTGTTTTTT.

The chain carries TRBV11-2 and TRBJ2-1, with 7 bases fitting TRBD1. J was trimmed by 11 bases and V by 3 bases; bases with no gene match: 1. Per the germline V gene, CDR1 is SGHAT and CDR2 is FQNNGV. The CDR3 runs to 11 residues. CDR3 bases: TGTGCCAGCAGCTTGGGACAGAAGCAGTTCTTC. It yields the protein CASSLGQKQFF.

The chain carries TRBV18 and TRBJ2-3; 7 bases align to TRBD1. The ends lost 5 bases at V and 2 bases at J; junction bases unmatched: 7. Germline assignment: CDR1 KGHSH and CDR2 LQKENI. The CDR3 extends over 15 amino acids. In nucleotides, the CDR3 is TGTGCCAGCTCATTTAACAGGGGAGACACAGATACGCAGTATTTT. The encoded protein is CASSFNRGDTDTQYF.

The chain uses TRBV19 and TRBJ2-7; unclear D gene. CDR1 is LNHDA and CDR2 is SQIVND in the germline V gene (reference sequence). The CDR3 totals 12 residues. Trimming took 7 bases from V and 0 from J, leaving 7 bases between them. The CDR3 nucleotides are TGTGCCAGTACCCTATCCTCCTACGAGCAGTACTTC. Residues: CASTLSSYEQYF.

This clone was counted a few times. This chain connects TRBV7-9 to TRBJ2-5; 12 positions match TRBD1. In germline, CDR1 is SEHNR, CDR2 FQNEAQ (reference sequence). This CDR3 contains 16 residues. V was clipped by 6 bases and J by 2 bases; unmatched bases: 7. CDR3 sequence: CASSSGQGAGQETQYF. For the CDR3, the DNA is TGTGCCAGCAGTTCGGGACAGGGGGCCGGGCAAGAGACCCAGTACTTC.

The chain recombines TRBV7-2 with TRBJ2-3; tentatively, D is TRBD1 (5 bases). The CDR3 is made up of 14 amino acids. CDR1 and CDR2 (germline): SGHTA, FQGNSA. V dropped 5 bases and J dropped 2 bases, with 11 bases sitting between them. The CDR3 loop reads CASSTKTVTDTQYF. The CDR3 DNA reads as TGTGCCAGCAGCACCAAGACAGTCACAGATACGCAGTATTTT.

This rearrangement joins TRBV18 to TRBJ1-1; TRBD1 matches at 9 bases. The germline V gene has CDR1 KGHSH and CDR2 LQKENI. V lost 3 bases and J lost 1; bases outside the gene matches: 3. This CDR3 is 15 amino acids long. The CDR3, as DNA: TGTGCCAGCTCACCCTGGACAGGGGAGAACACTGAAGCTTTCTTT. Translating gives CASSPWTGENTEAFF.

The chain joins TRBV7-9 to TRBJ1-4; D is undetermined. Per the germline V gene, CDR1 is SEHNR and CDR2 is FQNEAQ (reference sequence). The CDR3 consists of 15 residues. V was pared by 1 base and J by 7 bases, with 13 bases between. CDR3 DNA: TGTGCCAGCAGCTTAGATTTTTCGGGTGGTGAAAAACTGTTTTTT. It encodes CASSLDFSGGEKLFF.

This clone showed up just a few times. The genes are TRBV27 and TRBJ2-5, with a tentative D call TRBD1 (7 bases). The V gene lost 2 bases and the J gene lost 0 bases, with 16 bases spanning the gap. The CDR3 is made up of 17 amino acids. Germline lookup yields CDR1 MNHEY and CDR2 SMNVEV (reference sequence). The CDR3 DNA reads as TGTGCCAGCAGTTTAGTTGGGGCAGGGGGGAACCAAGAGACCCAGTACTTC. Protein: CASSLVGAGGNQETQYF.